This T cell receptor (beta chain) is drawn from a study of CD8+ T cells in alopecia areata. This clone turned up a few times. Antigen: not known. Study-level results: Mouse data revealed clearer TCR sharing than patient data did, a gap possibly tied to HLA. Elevated clonality characterized lesional scalp relative to normal scalp, particularly in alopecia totalis/universalis.

Trimming took 5 bases from V and 4 from J; bases not matched to a gene: 8. The CDR3 has 16 residues. Germline V gene lookup returns CDR1 LNHDA and CDR2 SQIVND (reference sequence). Reverse transcription of extracted RNA yielded cDNA, which provided the sequencing template. Profiling relied on immunoSEQ multiplex PCR, and the TCRdb table lists in-frame clones only, not all of them. Here the sample spans about 120,000 clones, around two fifths being singletons. The sequence was obtained from a human donor with alopecia areata. The chain links TRBV19 to TRBJ2-3; 11 bases align to TRBD2. Sequencing used CD4+ T cells sorted from blood. The CDR3, as DNA: TGTGCCAGTAGTTCCACTAGCGGGAGTTGGTCAGATACGCAGTATTTT. Translated, it gives CASSSTSGSWSDTQYF.